This record concerns one T cell receptor beta chain sequence. TCRdb keeps only in-frame clones here, not all; method: immunoSEQ multiplex PCR. The profile covers roughly 80,000 clones, with 75% to 95% appearing a single time and 3.3% taken by the ten largest. The sample comes from a study of T cell responses to AZD1222 COVID-19 vaccine. CDR3 length equals 16 residues. J gave up 3 bases and V 0 bases, and 6 bases lay outside the gene matches. In germline, CDR1 is ENHRY, CDR2 SYGVKD. The starting material was peripheral blood, obtained 28 days after the second AZD1222 dose. This receptor was identified in an adult who received the AZD1222 COVID-19 vaccine. The chain is built from TRBV10-3 and TRBJ2-7, with 9 positions matching TRBD2. In DNA, the CDR3 is TGTGCCATCAGTGAGTCCGGTCTAGCGGGACTCTACGAGCAGTACTTC. This codes for CAISESGLAGLYEQYF.